This T cell receptor beta chain is from a study of early T cells in non-severe SARS-CoV-2 infection. On the study more broadly: Sequenced material consisted of bulk RNA (from unsorted whole blood), and chains were unpaired. Study-wide results and limits: Private and CD4 specificities were missed by VDJdb matching, skewed to anti-spike CD8.

Germline V gives CDR1 SGHVS, CDR2 FNYEAQ. Trimming left V 1 base short and J 2 bases short, with 9 bases between. The CDR3 sequence is 14 residues long. Regarding this clonotype: Its cognate antigen is unknown.

The TCR library protocol was used to attach unique molecular identifiers. These identifiers were attached to individual cDNA molecules. TCRdb analysed the 5' RACE reads with MiXCR anew, one entry per CDR3 protein. This table has 60,000 to 70,000 distinct CDR3 sequences, 4.9% appearing once. This chain connects TRBV7-6 to TRBJ2-7; D is unresolved. The sequenced sample was whole blood. This sequence originates from an adult who was a healthcare worker with PCR-confirmed SARS-CoV-2 infection or an uninfected control (not recorded which). The CDR3 sequence: CASSLEVRPYEQYF. CDR3 sequence (DNA): TGTGCCAGCAGCTTAGAGGTCAGACCCTACGAGCAGTACTTC.